This T cell receptor beta chain stems from a study of T cells in Graves' hyperthyroidism and ophthalmopathy. There were TCR beta CDR3 regions amplified from RNA transcripts. Researchers ran a first-round RT-PCR on the TCR CDR3 using the HTBI primer set. TCRdb reprocessed the multiplex PCR reads via MiXCR and lists one record per CDR3 protein. Of hundreds of thousands of distinct CDR3 sequences in the sample, 15% to 20% were seen once. Germline loops: CDR1 SGHRS, CDR2 YFSETQ. The J segment lost 8 bases and the V segment lost 1 base, leaving 11 bases of the junction unmatched. The CDR3 runs to 17 residues. Stable Graves' hyperthyroidism meant no ophthalmopathy progression within 18 months. There are many counts of this clonotype.

The receptor was isolated from a young woman with Graves' hyperthyroidism. This rearrangement joins TRBV5-1 to TRBJ2-1; 11 bases align to TRBD2. Sequencing was performed on blood. The CDR3 DNA sequence: TGCGCCAGCAGCTTGCTCTATAGCGGGAGGGCCCTGGATGAGCAGTTCTTC. It codes for CASSLLYSGRALDEQFF.